This T cell receptor (beta chain) came from a study of blood T cell repertoires in COVID-19 (TCRdb year 2020). Looking at the study overall: The collaborator samples originated in the United States, Italy and Spain and spanned the acute and convalescent phases of COVID-19. The prospective study material was composed of cDNA or gDNA derived from T cells, B-cell-depleted T cells, or PBMCs. Deeply sampled blood TCRbeta repertoires from subjects exposed to, actively infected with, or recovered from COVID-19 were included in the dataset. The repertoires were released in a freely available public database meant as a resource for research on the immune response to SARS-CoV-2. Samples came from the ongoing ImmuneRACE study (first 160 participants) plus 1,254 subjects from 6 global collaborators. Nearly every sample came with metadata listing a de-identified subject ID, COVID-19 status, age in years and sex. Where HLA class I and class II types were available, the types were taken from metadata supplied by the sample provider, not from assay-based typing. General study outcomes and caveats: How much clinical and demographic metadata was included differed by source and by participant, and the metadata was provided uncurated.

With respect to this clone: Its antigen is currently not known. No base quality information exists; no much larger clone differs at one position.

The junction shows trimming of 7 bases on V and 4 bases on J, plus 10 bases between the germline ends. The germline V gene (reference sequence) provides CDR1 DFQATT and CDR2 SNEGSKA. The CDR3 runs 11 residues from the cysteine to the phenylalanine. The sequence is cut down to CDR3 DNA, 33 bases in frame from base 1. Participants in the prospective study were enrolled through a virtual design, were aged about 18 to 100 years, and lived in about two dozen United States geographic areas. In the prospective study, cohorts were assigned on the basis of participant-reported clinical history obtained from a screening survey and a study questionnaire. ImmuneRACE Cohort 3 recovered participants were defined by two consecutive negative NP/OP PCR tests, healthcare professional clearance, or symptom resolution. Each participant in the prospective study had whole blood, serum and a nasopharyngeal or oropharyngeal swab collected by mobile phlebotomists. Participants in the prospective study had the option to provide additional blood draws and questionnaires over a roughly 2-month period. Before DNA extraction, prospective study blood samples were shipped either frozen or at room temperature.

TCRbeta CDR3 regions were amplified from genomic DNA using the immunoSEQ Assay, a bias-controlled multiplex PCR. As for the authors' bioinformatics: Nucleated cell counts per sample were estimated from amplification of reference gene primers within the assay. To quantify the absolute abundance of each unique TCRbeta CDR3 rearrangement, sequence reads were collapsed and filtered. For each sample, productive Simpson clonality was calculated as the square root of Simpson's diversity index over productive rearrangements. TCRdb carries this immuneACCESS record with in-frame sequences only. Its versions omit some clonotypes, under half of them owing to an unresolved V gene in the studies checked, with the rest unexplained. V, J and clone size were drawn from that table, and D and trimming were deduced from the DNA. The sample table contains about 320,000 clones; only one count was recorded for around 86% of them. Jointly, the top ten make up approximately 5.5% of the sample.

This clonotype was obtained from a man in his sixties who had recovered from COVID-19. The chain employs TRBV20-1 and TRBJ1-2; no D gene call is confident. Sequencing was performed on PBMCs or T cells enriched from blood (not recorded which). The CDR3 sequence is CSESPGYGYTF. The sequenced DNA: TGCAGTGAAAGCCCAGGCTATGGCTACACCTTC.